The rows below give T cell receptor beta chains drawn from one sample of a study of TIL therapy for anti-PD-1-resistant metastatic lung cancer. Libraries were prepared by immunoSEQ multiplex PCR; TCRdb keeps only in-frame clonotypes and omits some of them. The data hold 57,000 or so clones, with around 90% observed a single time. The sequenced sample was blood, obtained at baseline. These receptors were obtained from a person aged 25-79 years with non-small cell lung cancer. The CDR3 runs from the conserved cysteine through the conserved F or W. A D gene is named only where the DNA matches it firmly. Expanded clones are given a class, and other clones once, few, many or no size at all.

clone_size: .
v_call: TRBV11-1
d_call: TRBD2
j_call: TRBJ2-7
cdr3_nt: TGTGCCAGCACCCCACGAGCCGGGAGGAGCTACGAGCAGTACTTC
cdr3_aa: CASTPRAGRSYEQYF

clone_size: once
v_call: TRBV7-9
d_call: TRBD1
j_call: TRBJ2-1
cdr3_nt: TGTGCCAGCAGCTCCCGGGACAGGGAAAGACCTTTCAAGTTCTTC
cdr3_aa: CASSSRDRERPFKFF

clone_size: .
v_call: TRBV7-6
d_call: .
j_call: TRBJ2-3
cdr3_nt: TGTGCCAGCAGCTTAGCGGGGAAAGATACGCAGTATTTT
cdr3_aa: CASSLAGKDTQYF

clone_size: .
v_call: TRBV5-1
d_call: TRBD1
j_call: TRBJ1-1
cdr3_nt: TGCGCCAGCAGCTTGGAAAGGACAGGGGGCACTGAAGCTTTCTTT
cdr3_aa: CASSLERTGGTEAFF

clone_size: .
v_call: TRBV12-3/TRBV12-4
d_call: .
j_call: TRBJ2-7
cdr3_nt: TGTGCCAGCAGTTTTCACGGAACGGGCGAGCAGTACTTC
cdr3_aa: CASSFHGTGEQYF

clone_size: .
v_call: TRBV28
d_call: .
j_call: TRBJ2-3
cdr3_nt: TGTGCCAGCAGTTTTGAGGGAGCTACGCAGTATTTT
cdr3_aa: CASSFEGATQYF

clone_size: .
v_call: TRBV2
d_call: .
j_call: TRBJ1-1
cdr3_nt: TGTGCCAGCAGTGAATGGGGGCCTGAAGCTTTCTTT
cdr3_aa: CASSEWGPEAFF

clone_size: .
v_call: TRBV2
d_call: .
j_call: TRBJ2-7
cdr3_nt: TGTGCCAGCAGTGAAGCAGGCGGGGCCGGCCTCGAGCAGTACTTC
cdr3_aa: CASSEAGGAGLEQYF

clone_size: .
v_call: TRBV28
d_call: .
j_call: TRBJ2-7
cdr3_nt: TGTGCCAGCAGTTCGACCGGGAGCTACGAGCAGTACTTC
cdr3_aa: CASSSTGSYEQYF

clone_size: .
v_call: TRBV27
d_call: .
j_call: TRBJ2-4
cdr3_nt: TGTGCCAGCAGTTTCGACAGGTCAAACATTCAGTACTTC
cdr3_aa: CASSFDRSNIQYF

clone_size: .
v_call: TRBV30
d_call: .
j_call: TRBJ1-2
cdr3_nt: TGTGCCTGGAACGGGGGGGGCGGGGAGAACTATGGCTACACCTTC
cdr3_aa: CAWNGGGGENYGYTF

clone_size: .
v_call: TRBV20-1
d_call: .
j_call: TRBJ1-4
cdr3_nt: TGCAGTGCACGGCACAATGAAAAACTGTTTTTT
cdr3_aa: CSARHNEKLFF

clone_size: .
v_call: TRBV5-1
d_call: TRBD2
j_call: TRBJ2-3
cdr3_nt: TGCGCCAGCAGCCCACAGGGACTAGCGGGAGTGGGAGATACGCAGTATTTT
cdr3_aa: CASSPQGLAGVGDTQYF

clone_size: .
v_call: TRBV7-3
d_call: .
j_call: TRBJ1-1
cdr3_nt: TGTGCCAGCAGCTTGGACGTAACGACTGAAGCTTTCTTT
cdr3_aa: CASSLDVTTEAFF

clone_size: .
v_call: TRBV28
d_call: .
j_call: TRBJ1-1
cdr3_nt: TGTGCCAGCAGTTTAGGACAGAACACTGAAGCTTTCTTT
cdr3_aa: CASSLGQNTEAFF

clone_size: .
v_call: TRBV5-1
d_call: .
j_call: TRBJ2-3
cdr3_nt: TGCGCCAGCAGCTTACAGGCCGCCGGCACAGATACGCAGTATTTT
cdr3_aa: CASSLQAAGTDTQYF

clone_size: .
v_call: TRBV12-3/TRBV12-4
d_call: .
j_call: TRBJ1-6
cdr3_nt: TGTGCCAGCAACAGCTTAGAAGGTTCACCCCTCCACTTT
cdr3_aa: CASNSLEGSPLHF

clone_size: .
v_call: TRBV28
d_call: .
j_call: TRBJ1-5
cdr3_nt: TGTGCCAGCAGCTGGGTGCGTAGCAATCAGCCCCAGCATTTT
cdr3_aa: CASSWVRSNQPQHF

clone_size: .
v_call: TRBV19
d_call: .
j_call: TRBJ2-2
cdr3_nt: TGTGCCAGTAGTATAGATCGGGCGGGAACCGGGGAGCTGTTTTTT
cdr3_aa: CASSIDRAGTGELFF

clone_size: .
v_call: TRBV10-3
d_call: TRBD1
j_call: TRBJ2-7
cdr3_nt: TGTGCCATCAGTGAAGGACAGGCGGGCTACGAGCAGTACTTC
cdr3_aa: CAISEGQAGYEQYF

clone_size: .
v_call: TRBV4-1
d_call: .
j_call: TRBJ1-3
cdr3_nt: TGCGCCAGCAGCCGGGGAGAGGTCCAGGGAGTGGGAAACACCATATATTTT
cdr3_aa: CASSRGEVQGVGNTIYF

clone_size: once
v_call: TRBV6-2/TRBV6-3
d_call: .
j_call: TRBJ1-2
cdr3_nt: TGTGCCAGCAGTGGGAGTCTCTATGGCTACACCTTC
cdr3_aa: CASSGSLYGYTF

clone_size: .
v_call: TRBV18
d_call: .
j_call: TRBJ1-1
cdr3_nt: TGTGCCAGCTCACCACAGGGTCGGAGCACTGAAGCTTTCTTT
cdr3_aa: CASSPQGRSTEAFF

clone_size: .
v_call: TRBV7-6
d_call: TRBD2
j_call: TRBJ2-1
cdr3_nt: TGTGCCAGCAGCTTAGAGACTAGCGGAGTTGGGGAGCAGTTCTTC
cdr3_aa: CASSLETSGVGEQFF

clone_size: .
v_call: TRBV7-8
d_call: TRBD2
j_call: TRBJ2-5
cdr3_nt: TGTGCCAGCAGCCCCCAACGATCAGGACTAGCGGGCCCCCAAGAGACCCAGTACTTC
cdr3_aa: CASSPQRSGLAGPQETQYF

clone_size: .
v_call: TRBV24-1
d_call: TRBD1
j_call: TRBJ2-1
cdr3_nt: TGTGCCACCGGGGACAGGGTTAATGAGCAGTTCTTC
cdr3_aa: CATGDRVNEQFF